Listed below are T cell receptor beta chains from one sample, sequenced in a study of blood T cells in healthy people across ages. TCRdb processed the 5' RACE reads anew with MiXCR; each CDR3 protein has one entry. The sample carries under 800,000 distinct CDR3 sequences, 21% recorded once. The sample taken for sequencing was blood. All receptors come from a man aged 65-85 years in good health. Both conserved end residues are part of each CDR3. The order of the fields is clone size, V gene, J gene, CDR3 protein. The listing skips clone size in some rows; elsewhere it reads once, few, many or a size class.

few	TRBV29-1	TRBJ1-1	CSVNQGGTEAFF
few	TRBV7-2	TRBJ1-5	CASSLQPNQPQHF
-	TRBV29-1	TRBJ2-2	CSVDRQGTGELFF
-	TRBV6-5	TRBJ2-5	CASSYSNFAVGETQYF
-	TRBV5-1	TRBJ2-7	CASSSGPTVGGYEQYF
few	TRBV12-3/TRBV12-4	-	CASSRGLPYEQYF
many	TRBV9	TRBJ2-5	CASSASGQQETQYF
-	TRBV29-1	TRBJ2-3	CSVEDRGGADTQYF
-	TRBV9	TRBJ1-2	CASSVSGHRHGYTF
few	TRBV2	TRBJ2-7	CASSGLAGVEQYF
few	TRBV20-1	TRBJ2-5	CSATPARGQETQYF
few	TRBV3-1	TRBJ1-1	CASRTGGEAFF
few	TRBV27	TRBJ1-4	CASKGPAGKLFF
-	TRBV28	TRBJ2-4	CASSLDRGVINIQYF
few	TRBV6-2/TRBV6-3	TRBJ2-1	CASSYWATGPSYNEQFF
-	TRBV5-1	TRBJ1-4	CASSPRPVSGGGEKLFF
few	TRBV5-5	TRBJ2-5	CASSLRREPKLF
many	TRBV21-1	TRBJ2-2	CASSTQNRTSNTGELFF
few	TRBV7-8	TRBJ1-4	CASSLTGDPEKLFF
-	TRBV20-1	TRBJ2-5	CSARPMRLAGGLQETQYF
many	TRBV7-3	TRBJ2-5	CASGVSQETQYF
few	TRBV14	TRBJ2-7	CASSQDRAGGIKQYF
few	TRBV12-3/TRBV12-4	TRBJ1-6	CASSQLQNSPLHF